This T cell receptor beta chain was sequenced in a study of blood T cell repertoires in COVID-19. About the study: Samples representing acute and convalescent COVID-19 were sourced from the United States, Italy and Spain. PBMCs, B-cell-depleted T cells, or T cells were the source of the cDNA or gDNA that made up the material.

Enrolled during active infection, Seattle patients were then followed longitudinally. Germline V gene sequence: CDR1 SGHKS, CDR2 YYEKEE (reference sequence). The CDR3 consists of 14 residues. The germline V and J ends were trimmed by 1 base and 4 bases, with 8 bases remaining between them. This clone was observed a single time. In the source study's methods: Estimation of nucleated cell counts was performed using reference gene primer amplification. Assay: immunoSEQ multiplex PCR; the TCRdb copy retains only in-frame clones and omits some. The DNA gave D and trimming, while V, J and clone size come from that table. The data show 250,000 to 300,000 clones, 90% seen once.

Material: peripheral blood. This chain uses TRBV5-5 with TRBJ1-4; a weak D match, TRBD1 (5 bases). The sequence derives from an older woman with COVID-19, enrolled during active disease. The chain's CDR3 is CASSLRGDNEKLFF. CDR3 bases: TGTGCCAGCAGCTTGCGGGGGGATAATGAAAAACTGTTTTTT.